The present entry profiles one T cell receptor beta chain with its context. V was shortened by 3 bases and J by 2 bases, with 11 bases between the two germline ends. The CDR3 is made up of 15 amino acids. Germline-derived CDR1 and CDR2 are LNHDA and SQIVND (reference sequence). This record comes from a study of sequential checkpoint blockade in melanoma. Study overall: Randomization was 1:1 between first-line nivolumab→ipilimumab and ipilimumab→nivolumab.

As to treatment: randomized to nivolumab then ipilimumab (arm A) or the reverse (arm B). None of the patients previously received DNA-damaging chemotherapy. Live CD3+CD8+ CD19− CD56− cells were sorted from PBMCs. The data were produced by immunoSEQ multiplex PCR, yet TCRdb's version contains in-frame clones alone and is incomplete. This sample has 6,600 or so clones, with roughly 53% found just once. The chain carries TRBV19 and TRBJ2-1; unclear D gene. The sample here was CD8+ T cells sorted from blood (inferred from file names), taken from a patient given nivolumab and ipilimumab in sequence. This sequence was found in a human donor with melanoma. The CDR3 here is CASSMGPSAYNEQFF. The CDR3 DNA is TGTGCCAGTAGTATGGGCCCCTCCGCCTACAATGAGCAGTTCTTC.